This T cell receptor (beta chain) is from a study of cytomegalovirus exposure and HLA in healthy donors. Study overall: Earlier sequencing of approximately 180 million T cells yielded under 120 million unique TCR beta sequences. Study-level findings and limits: As a later analysis revealed, most CMV-associated TCR beta chains appeared HLA-restricted. There were 150 to 200 TCR beta chains listed as cytomegalovirus-associated.

CDR1 is MGHRA and CDR2 is YSYEKL in the germline V gene. CDR3 length equals 16 residues. V shed 1 base and J 3 bases; nucleotides not matched to a gene: 6. With respect to this clone: As yet, its antigen is unknown.

Primers included in the PCR were 60 Vbeta and 13 Jbeta primers. Produced via immunoSEQ multiplex PCR; TCRdb's table is partial and in-frame only. The repertoire has about 120,000 clones, 50% to 65% of them found once; the top ten carry more than 8.5%. J is TRBJ1-3 and V is TRBV4-1; 7 positions agree with TRBD1. The TCR was taken from a man aged 35-49 years in good health and CMV-seropositive. Input material: PBMCs. The CDR3 DNA is TGCGCCAGCAGCCAAGGCCGAGGGGGCGGTGGAAACACCATATATTTT. Its translation is CASSQGRGGGGNTIYF.